This record covers a single T cell receptor (beta chain). Time point indicated: pretreatment peripheral blood. Germline lookup yields CDR1 DFQATT and CDR2 SNEGSKA (reference sequence). V gave up 6 bases and J gave up 4 bases, with 6 bases separating them. The CDR3 runs to 10 residues. Measured with immunoSEQ multiplex PCR; TCRdb has only the in-frame clones, and not every one. This repertoire shows 50,000 or so clones, around 80% found once; its top ten account for approximately 2.9%. This sample stems from a study of PD-L1 blockade in urothelial cancer. The material sequenced was PBMCs, taken around atezolizumab (anti-PD-L1) treatment. V and J are TRBV20-1 and TRBJ2-5, with a weak D call TRBD1 (6 bases). This clonotype originated in a man aged 65-85 years with urothelial cancer. The CDR3 loop is CSAGGETQYF. The CDR3 bases are TGCAGTGCAGGGGGAGAGACCCAGTACTTC.